This T cell receptor beta chain is from a study of T cell changes during pregnancy in multiple sclerosis. The CDR3 sequence is 14 residues long. Trimming left V 1 base short and J 9 bases short, with 10 bases between. CDR1 and CDR2 from the germline V gene are MNHNS and SASEGT. Data came from immunoSEQ multiplex PCR; TCRdb stores just in-frame clones and leaves some out. The sample consists of 65,000 to 90,000 clones, roughly 92% of them appearing once. The chain links TRBV6-1 to TRBJ1-6, with a weak D call TRBD1 (6 bases). The input for sequencing was peripheral blood, taken in the second trimester of pregnancy. This TCR was recovered from a female donor with multiple sclerosis, enrolled in a pregnancy study. The DNA of the CDR3 is TGTGCCAGCAGTGAAGAGCAGGGGCCTTCACCCCTCCACTTT. Translated, it gives CASSEEQGPSPLHF.